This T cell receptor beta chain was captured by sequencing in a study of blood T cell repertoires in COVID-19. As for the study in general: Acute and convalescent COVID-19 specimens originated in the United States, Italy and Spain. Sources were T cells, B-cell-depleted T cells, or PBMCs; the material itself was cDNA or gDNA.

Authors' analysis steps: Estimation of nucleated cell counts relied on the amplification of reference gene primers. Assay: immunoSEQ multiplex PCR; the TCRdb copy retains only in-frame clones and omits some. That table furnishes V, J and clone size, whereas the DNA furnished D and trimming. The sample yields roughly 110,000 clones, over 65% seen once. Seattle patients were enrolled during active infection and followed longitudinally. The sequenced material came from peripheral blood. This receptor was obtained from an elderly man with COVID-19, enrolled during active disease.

The CDR3 sequence is CASNSGSLGKETQYF. In nucleotides, the CDR3 is TGTGCCAGCAACAGCGGGAGTCTTGGCAAGGAGACCCAGTACTTC. The chain carries TRBV6-5 and TRBJ2-5; TRBD2 matches at 8 bases. The length of the CDR3 is 15 residues. J gave up 5 bases and V 7 bases, and 12 bases lay outside the gene matches. Germline values: CDR1 MNHEY, CDR2 SVGAGI.